The 32 T cell receptor beta chains listed next were all sequenced from one sample in a study of blood T cells in healthy people across ages. Primers used in a second PCR of about 7 to 11 cycles were a sample-barcoded 5' primer and a J-beta primer mix. TCRdb analysed the 5' RACE reads with MiXCR anew, one entry per CDR3 protein. Of fewer than 2,000,000 distinct CDR3 sequences in the sample, almost 35% were seen once. The material sequenced was blood. The source of these receptors is a woman in her 30s in good health.

In the case of this clonotype: Germline is not matched at one junction end, which may reflect a read error. The CDR3 region has the DNA TGTGCCAGCAGTTGGGCTAGCGGGCCCTACGAGCAGGACTTC. It is translated as CASSWASGPYEQDF. The chain links TRBV27 to TRBJ2-7; 8 positions match TRBD2. Germline CDR1 and CDR2: MNHEY and SMNVEV (reference sequence). The CDR3 is 14 amino acids.

This sequence joins TRBV3-1 and TRBJ1-2; weak D call: TRBD1 (5 bases). V lost 1 base and J lost 4, with 16 bases in between. The CDR3 length is 16 residues. Per the germline V gene, CDR1 is LGHDT and CDR2 is YNNKEL (reference sequence). The CDR3 region has the DNA TGTGCCAGCAGCCAAGGGGAGATCAGGGTTCTCTATGGCTACACCTTC. Translation: CASSQGEIRVLYGYTF.

V is TRBV11-2 and J is TRBJ1-1, with no clear D. Trimming shortened V by 5 bases and J by 8 bases, and 12 bases separated the two germline ends. This CDR3 contains 12 residues. Germline CDR1 reads SGHAT; CDR2 reads FQNNGV. The CDR3 region is CASSPMGKEAFF. In DNA form, the CDR3 reads TGTGCCAGCAGCCCGATGGGAAAGGAAGCTTTCTTT.

This chain uses TRBV5-4 with TRBJ2-5; 7 bases line up with TRBD2. The CDR3 runs 14 residues. CDR1 and CDR2 from the germline V gene are SGHNT and YYREEE (reference sequence). Trimming took 2 bases from V and 6 from J; bases not matched to a gene: 7. As DNA, the CDR3 is TGTGCCAGCAGCTTAGCGGGGCCGAGTCAGACCCAGTACTTC. Amino acids: CASSLAGPSQTQYF.

The V call is TRBV7-9, the J call TRBJ2-5; 14 nucleotides match TRBD2. The CDR3 totals 17 residues. J was trimmed by 2 bases and V by 5 bases; bases with no gene match: 7. The germline CDR1 and CDR2 sequences are SEHNR and FQNEAQ (reference sequence). The CDR3 region is CASSPGLAGDIQETQYF. The CDR3 DNA reads TGTGCCAGCAGCCCGGGACTAGCGGGGGATATACAAGAGACCCAGTACTTC.

The chain is built from TRBV7-9 and TRBJ2-5, with D tentatively TRBD2 (6 bases). The tail of the sequence fits TRBJ2-7 better, so the J call may be wrong. The CDR3 sequence is 16 residues long. Germline V lookup: CDR1 SEHNR, CDR2 FQNEAQ (reference sequence). CDR3: CASSWRLGTGLDEQYF. The CDR3 DNA follows: TGTGCCAGCAGCTGGCGACTAGGAACGGGCCTTGACGAGCAGTACTTC.

The genes are TRBV20-1 and TRBJ2-7; 8 bases align to TRBD1. Germline trimming cut 5 bases from V and 2 bases from J; bases unmatched to any gene: 11. CDR3 size: 15 residues. CDR1 DFQATT and CDR2 SNEGSKA come from the germline V gene (reference sequence). CDR3: CSALGPHRGTYEQYF. The CDR3 nucleotides read TGCAGTGCTTTGGGACCTCACAGGGGGACCTACGAGCAGTACTTC.

This clonotype was counted a few times. This chain connects TRBV9 to TRBJ2-1; D may be TRBD1 (6 bases). The germline V and J ends were trimmed by 7 bases and 4 bases, with 9 bases remaining between them. Germline V gives CDR1 SGDLS, CDR2 YYNGEE. The CDR3 covers 12 residues. The chain's CDR3 is CASADRYNEQFF. DNA of the CDR3: TGTGCCAGCGCAGACAGGTACAATGAGCAGTTCTTC.

This clonotype was counted between two and nine times. This rearrangement joins TRBV30 to TRBJ2-1; D is ambiguous. The germline V gene encodes CDR1 GTSNPN and CDR2 SVGIG (reference sequence). The ends were cut back, 0 bases at V and 7 bases at J, with 7 bases in the middle. This CDR3 spans 12 amino acids. CDR3: CAWSVSRNEQFF. CDR3 coding DNA: TGTGCCTGGAGTGTCAGCAGAAATGAGCAGTTCTTC.

This clonotype was counted once. This chain uses TRBV20-1 with TRBJ2-7, with D perhaps TRBD2 (5 bases). The closer fit of TRBJ2-4 to the DNA end suggests the J call may be wrong. The CDR3 has 12 residues. Germline values: CDR1 DFQATT, CDR2 SNEGSKA (reference sequence). The chain's CDR3 is CSANNVGIIQYF. In nucleotides, the CDR3 is TGCAGTGCTAACAACGTCGGGATCATTCAGTACTTC.

The CDR3 DNA reads as TGTGCCAGCAGCAGGGGAGTGGCACAGTGCACAGATACGCAGTATTTT. It yields the protein CASSRGVAQCTDTQYF. The chain combines TRBV5-5 with TRBJ2-3; D possibly uses TRBD1 or TRBD2 (5 bases each). The CDR3 is made up of 16 amino acids. The V and J ends lost 4 bases and 1 base respectively, with 16 bases between them. Per germline, CDR1 SGHKS and CDR2 YYEKEE (reference sequence).

In the case of this clonotype: A much larger clone lies one base from this, so it may be a read error. This rearrangement joins TRBV5-6 to TRBJ2-5; 12 bases match TRBD1. The CDR3 totals 16 residues. V lost 4 bases to trimming and J lost 1 base; unmatched junction nucleotides: 5. CDR1 is SGHDT and CDR2 is YYEEEE in the germline V gene. The CDR3 DNA reads TGTGCCAGCAGCCTACCGGGACAGGGGGCCCAAGAGACCCAGTACTTC. Translating gives CASSLPGQGAQETQYF.

In this sample, this clonotype turned up once. A much larger clonotype is one base distant, so this may be a read error. The chain uses TRBV7-2 and TRBJ2-6; D is tentatively TRBD1 or TRBD2 (5 bases each). There are 15 residues in the CDR3. The germline CDR1 and CDR2 sequences are SGHTA and FQGNSA. Trimming shortened V by 4 bases and J by 4 bases, and 11 bases separated the two germline ends. The CDR3 DNA sequence: TGTGCCAGCAGCTCTGGGGGAACGGGGGCCAACGTCCTGACTTTC. It codes for CASSSGGTGANVLTF.

The chain links TRBV12-5 to TRBJ1-1; maybe TRBD1 (5 bases). Germline V gene data show CDR1 as LGHNT and CDR2 as FRNRAP. This CDR3 contains 14 residues. V lost 2 bases and J 0 bases, leaving 7 bases between the germline ends. CDR3 coding DNA: TGTGCTAGTGGTTTGTCGGGACTGAACACTGAAGCTTTCTTT. It yields the protein CASGLSGLNTEAFF.

This clonotype was counted between two and nine times. V and J are TRBV12-3 or TRBV12-4 and TRBJ2-7; tentative D call: TRBD1 (7 bases). The CDR3 is made up of 13 amino acids. Trimming removed 5 bases from V and 6 bases from J, with 14 bases in between. The CDR3 loop is CASSLRGRGEQYF. The CDR3 nucleotides read TGTGCCAGCAGTCTTAGGGGGCGGGGCGAGCAGTACTTC.

This sequence joins TRBV12-3 or TRBV12-4 and TRBJ2-1, with 13 bases identical to TRBD2. V lost 2 bases to trimming and J lost 9 bases; unmatched junction nucleotides: 10. The CDR3 has 17 residues. The CDR3: CASSLKTSGRVQGEQFF. Here the CDR3 DNA reads TGTGCCAGCAGTTTAAAAACTAGCGGGAGGGTTCAGGGTGAGCAGTTCTTC.

There are a few counts of this clonotype. This sequence joins TRBV24-1 and TRBJ2-7; TRBD1 matches at 8 bases. The CDR3 runs to 15 residues. The germline gives CDR1 KGHDR, CDR2 SFDVKD. V trimming: 11 bases; J trimming: 2 bases; junction bases outside the gene matches: 13. The DNA for the CDR3 is TGTGCCATCAGAGGCCGGGACAGGATACCCTACGAGCAGTACTTC. Translating it yields CAIRGRDRIPYEQYF.

The chain has TRBV7-9 and TRBJ2-7; 8 bases line up with TRBD1. Germline CDR1 and CDR2: SEHNR and FQNEAQ (reference sequence). The CDR3 contains 16 residues. The J segment lost 4 bases and the V segment lost 2 bases, leaving 10 bases of the junction unmatched. Here the CDR3 DNA reads TGTGCCAGCAGCTTACCTAGCCTGGACAGGGTTTACGAGCAGTACTTC. Its translation: CASSLPSLDRVYEQYF.

This chain connects TRBV3-1 to TRBJ2-5; TRBD2 matches at 8 bases. The V gene's germline CDR1 is LGHDT and CDR2 YNNKEL (reference sequence). The V gene end was trimmed by 4 bases and the J gene end by 5 bases; junction bases not matched to a gene: 12. The CDR3 is 16 residues long. The CDR3, as DNA: TGTGCCAGCAGCCGAGACGGGGGGGCCAATTGGGAGACCCAGTACTTC. Translating gives CASSRDGGANWETQYF.

On this clonotype: The junction departs from the called germline gene at one end, perhaps through a read error. The V and J genes are TRBV5-5 and TRBJ1-2; the D gene is possibly TRBD1 (6 bases). There are 18 residues in the CDR3. Germline assignment: CDR1 SGHKS and CDR2 YYEKEE (reference sequence). The CDR3 here is CASSLPLEWGARGYGYTF. The CDR3 region has the DNA TGTGCCAGCAGCCTCCCCCTCGAGTGGGGGGCGCGAGGCTATGGCTACACTTTC.

About this clonotype itself: One end of the junction fails to match germline, which may point to a read error. The J gene is TRBJ2-7, the V gene TRBV13; the D gene is possibly TRBD1 (6 bases). This CDR3 is built from 15 residues. Germline V CDR1 and CDR2: PRHDT, FYEKMQ (reference sequence). Here the CDR3 reads CASSLSRDKSCEQYF. The CDR3, as DNA: TGTGCCAGCAGCTTATCCCGGGACAAATCCTGCGAGCAGTACTTC.

This clonotype was picked up a small number of times. The CDR3 loop reads CASSSLPGNEKLFF. Written as DNA, the CDR3 is TGCGCCAGCAGCTCCCTCCCGGGGAATGAAAAACTGTTTTTT. This rearrangement joins TRBV4-1 to TRBJ1-4, with D uncertain. V lost 5 bases, J lost 5 bases, and 12 bases lay in between. Germline V gives CDR1 MGHRA, CDR2 YSYEKL. This CDR3 contains 14 residues.

V is TRBV10-3 and J is TRBJ2-5, with 9 bases identical to TRBD2. The J call is doubtful: the DNA matches TRBJ2-7 better. The length of the CDR3 is 16 residues. CDR1 is ENHRY, CDR2 SYGVKD, per germline. The CDR3 protein is CAISVFAGGPLSEQYF. CDR3 in DNA: TGTGCCATCAGTGTCTTTGCGGGAGGGCCTCTATCCGAGCAGTACTTC.

This clonotype turned up a few times. The chain has TRBV20-1 and TRBJ2-3; D gene uncertain. Trimming removed 7 bases from V and 0 bases from J, with 8 bases in between. Germline CDR1 DFQATT, CDR2 SNEGSKA (reference sequence). This CDR3 comprises 12 residues. The CDR3 DNA reads as TGCAGTGTGCATAGTAGCACAGATACGCAGTATTTT. It specifies CSVHSSTDTQYF.

The genes are TRBV29-1 and TRBJ2-7; D tentatively fits TRBD1 or TRBD2 (6 bases each). This CDR3 is 15 amino acids long. Germline V lookup: CDR1 SQVTM, CDR2 ANQGSEA. Trimming took off 6 bases at V and 6 bases at J, with 24 bases between the two ends. CDR3 sequence reads: CSVKGVEGGMAEQYF. In nucleotides, the CDR3 is TGCAGCGTAAAAGGGGTGGAGGGGGGAATGGCCGAGCAGTACTTC.

The chain joins TRBV3-1 to TRBJ1-1; D not resolved. Trimming stripped 1 base from V and 4 bases from J, with 16 bases between. The CDR3 is 16 residues long. Per germline, CDR1 LGHDT and CDR2 YNNKEL (reference sequence). The CDR3 coding sequence is TGTGCCAGCAGCCAAGTTTATAACTTCCGAAGCACTGAAGCTTTCTTT. This translates into CASSQVYNFRSTEAFF.

The V and J genes are TRBV20-1 and TRBJ2-1; a possible D gene is TRBD2 (6 bases). CDR3 length: 13 amino acids. The V gene's germline CDR1 is DFQATT and CDR2 SNEGSKA (reference sequence). The V and J ends lost 6 bases and 8 bases respectively, with 17 bases between them. CDR3 sequence (DNA): TGCAGTGCGGAGGGGCTAGCCGCGGATGAGCAGTTCTTC. Encoded protein: CSAEGLAADEQFF.

This clonotype was observed a few times. This chain joins TRBV4-2 and TRBJ2-1, with 14 nucleotides matching TRBD2. Germline CDR1 is LGHNA and CDR2 is YNFKEQ. The CDR3 runs 17 residues. The J segment lost 5 bases and the V segment lost 4 bases, leaving 7 bases of the junction unmatched. This chain's CDR3 is CASSPGLAGENNNEQFF. The CDR3, as DNA: TGTGCCAGCAGCCCGGGACTAGCGGGAGAAAATAACAATGAGCAGTTCTTC.

This clonotype appeared a few times. This sequence joins TRBV7-2 and TRBJ2-7; D ambiguous. The germline V gene has CDR1 SGHTA and CDR2 FQGNSA. This CDR3 spans 13 amino acids. The V gene lost 1 base and the J gene lost 5 bases, with 9 bases spanning the gap. The CDR3 sequence: CASSLGLDDEQYF. The CDR3 DNA is TGTGCCAGCAGCTTAGGGCTAGACGACGAGCAGTACTTC.

The chain uses TRBV5-1 and TRBJ2-2; D gene unclear. This CDR3 is built from 16 residues. Per the germline V gene, CDR1 is SGHRS and CDR2 is YFSETQ. The germline V and J ends were trimmed by 3 bases and 1 base, with 13 bases remaining between them. CDR3 sequence reads: CASSWATLGNTGELFF. CDR3 bases: TGCGCCAGCAGCTGGGCCACCTTGGGGAACACCGGGGAGCTGTTTTTT.

This clonotype was counted a few times. The V call is TRBV27, the J call TRBJ2-1; 7 bases agree with TRBD1. The CDR3 contains 15 residues. V was clipped by 0 bases and J by 3 bases; unmatched bases: 2. The V gene's germline CDR1 is MNHEY and CDR2 SMNVEV (reference sequence). In DNA, the CDR3 is TGTGCCAGCAGTTTATCAGGGGGCATCTACAATGAGCAGTTCTTC. Residues: CASSLSGGIYNEQFF.

This clonotype was found a few times. The CDR3 sequence is CASSLSPRLAGTYNEQFF. For the CDR3, the DNA is TGTGCCAGCAGTTTATCTCCTCGACTAGCGGGCACGTACAATGAGCAGTTCTTC. The gene calls are TRBV28 and TRBJ2-1, with 10 bases aligning to TRBD2. This CDR3 has 18 amino acids. Germline lookup yields CDR1 MDHEN and CDR2 SYDVKM. Trimming cost V 1 base and J 4 bases; bases outside gene matches: 10.